These T cell receptor beta chains were read from a single sample in a study of cytomegalovirus exposure and HLA in healthy donors. Only in-frame clones appear in the TCRdb table, and some are missing; sequencing was by immunoSEQ multiplex PCR. Found here are approximately 100,000 clones, 88% of them singletons; the top ten hold roughly 2.2%. Specimen: PBMCs. The receptor source for this set is a woman between 18 and 29 years old in good health and CMV-seronegative. CDR3s include the opening cysteine and the closing phenylalanine or tryptophan. The order of the fields is clone size, V gene, J gene, D gene, CDR3 protein, CDR3 DNA. A D gene is named only where the DNA matches it firmly. Size is stated for part of the rows, as once, few or many counts, or as a class when the clone is expanded.

>NA|TRBV19|TRBJ1-1|NA
CASSIWQGKTFF
TGTGCCAGTAGTATTTGGCAGGGAAAAACTTTCTTT
>NA|TRBV30|TRBJ1-5|NA
CAWMAGEGGPQHF
TGTGCCTGGATGGCCGGGGAGGGGGGGCCCCAGCATTTT
>NA|TRBV28|TRBJ2-7|TRBD1
CASSGTGFPREQYF
TGTGCCAGCTCCGGGACAGGGTTCCCTCGCGAGCAGTACTTC
>NA|TRBV27|TRBJ1-1|NA
CASSLTQGDTEAFF
TGTGCCAGCAGTTTAACACAGGGAGACACTGAAGCTTTCTTT
>NA|TRBV11-2|TRBJ2-1|TRBD2
CASSISGSSYNEQFF
TGTGCCAGCAGCATTAGCGGGAGCTCCTACAATGAGCAGTTCTTC
>NA|TRBV4-2|TRBJ1-1|NA
CASSQEEWRQAWAEAFF
TGTGCCAGCAGCCAAGAAGAGTGGAGGCAGGCCTGGGCTGAAGCTTTCTTT
>NA|TRBV11-2|TRBJ2-7|NA
CASSLGATRVYEQYF
TGTGCCAGCAGCTTAGGCGCGACTAGAGTCTACGAGCAGTACTTC
>NA|TRBV7-2|TRBJ1-5|NA
CASKPPGGNQPQHF
TGTGCCAGCAAGCCCCCGGGAGGCAATCAGCCCCAGCATTTT
>NA|TRBV6-1|TRBJ2-7|TRBD1
CASSEWTGPNYGQYF
TGTGCCAGCAGTGAATGGACAGGGCCGAATTATGGGCAGTACTTC
>NA|TRBV28|TRBJ2-1|TRBD1
CASRTGQEAFEQFF
TGTGCCAGCAGAACGGGACAGGAAGCGTTTGAGCAGTTCTTC
>NA|TRBV28|TRBJ1-4|NA
CASIGQGGAREKLFF
TGTGCCAGCATTGGACAAGGGGGGGCACGTGAAAAACTGTTTTTT
>NA|TRBV7-9|TRBJ2-5|TRBD1
CASSLDRGDSPKETQYF
TGTGCCAGCAGCTTAGACAGGGGAGATTCTCCGAAAGAGACCCAGTACTTC
>NA|TRBV18|TRBJ2-4|TRBD2
CASSPRTSGRRGNIQYF
TGTGCCAGCTCACCAAGGACTAGCGGGAGAAGGGGGAACATTCAGTACTTC
>NA|TRBV27|TRBJ1-2|NA
CASSFGSGDYGYTF
TGTGCCAGCAGTTTTGGGTCAGGGGACTATGGCTACACCTTC
>once|TRBV2|TRBJ1-5|NA
CASKRDNNQPQHF
TGTGCCAGCAAGAGGGACAACAATCAGCCCCAGCATTTT
>NA|TRBV28|TRBJ2-5|TRBD2
CASSWARTSGGAETQYF
TGTGCCAGCAGTTGGGCCAGGACTAGCGGGGGGGCAGAGACCCAGTACTTC
>NA|TRBV11-2|TRBJ2-7|TRBD1
CASSTNRGSYEQYF
TGTGCCAGCAGCACAAACAGGGGGTCCTACGAGCAGTACTTC
>NA|TRBV4-3|TRBJ2-1|TRBD2
CASSRQLSTAGLYNEQFF
TGCGCCAGCAGCCGCCAATTGTCGACAGCGGGGCTTTACAATGAGCAGTTCTTC
>NA|TRBV6-1|TRBJ1-4|NA
CASSDAITGLGLFF
TGTGCCAGCAGTGATGCTATTACAGGGCTTGGACTGTTTTTT
>NA|TRBV13|TRBJ2-5|TRBD2
CASSGGDRETQYF
TGTGCCAGCAGCGGGGGGGACCGGGAGACCCAGTACTTC
>once|TRBV6-5|TRBJ1-3|TRBD1
CASSEMTGVNTIYF
TGTGCCAGCAGTGAGATGACAGGGGTTAACACCATATATTTT
>NA|TRBV12-2|TRBJ2-3|NA
CASRLLGGNTDTQYF
TGTGCAAGTCGCTTACTAGGCGGAAACACAGATACGCAGTATTTT
>NA|TRBV4-2|TRBJ2-1|NA
CASSQDPVLPSNEQFF
TGTGCCAGCAGCCAAGATCCAGTTCTGCCGTCAAATGAGCAGTTCTTC
>NA|TRBV27|TRBJ1-4|TRBD1
CASSDRGGEKLFF
TGTGCCAGCTCGGACAGGGGTGGAGAAAAACTGTTTTTT
>NA|TRBV30|TRBJ1-5|NA
CAWSRGGVGSNQPQHF
TGTGCCTGGAGCCGGGGGGGGGTTGGGAGCAATCAGCCCCAGCATTTT
>NA|TRBV7-2|TRBJ1-4|NA
CASSSGRQGRLFF
TGTGCCAGCAGCTCCGGGCGGCAGGGAAGACTGTTTTTT